Shown below are 10 T cell receptor beta chains from a single sample sequenced in a study of control samples from healthy donors and cancer patients. Assay: immunoSEQ multiplex PCR; the TCRdb copy retains only in-frame clones and omits some. Of tens of thousands of clones listed, under 95% are singletons. The sample comprised PBMCs. All receptors come from a man younger than 45 with colorectal cancer.

The CDR3, as DNA: TGTGCTAGTGGTTTGCCCCACCCCGGGGATTCCTACAATGAGCAGTTCTTC. Its translation is CASGLPHPGDSYNEQFF. V gene TRBV12-5 combines with J gene TRBJ2-1; possible D gene TRBD2, 5 bases. This CDR3 has 17 amino acids. Trimming cost V 2 bases and J 1 base, with 15 bases left between them. Germline assignment: CDR1 LGHNT and CDR2 FRNRAP.

The V and J genes are TRBV5-1 and TRBJ1-6, with TRBD1 identical over 9 bases. Germline CDR1 is SGHRS and CDR2 is YFSETQ. V was clipped by 1 base and J by 10 bases; unmatched bases: 6. This CDR3 comprises 15 residues. The CDR3 nucleotides are TGCGCCAGCAGCTTGTCCGGGACAGGGCGATCACCCCTCCACTTT. It specifies CASSLSGTGRSPLHF.

This chain connects TRBV5-6 to TRBJ2-5, with 8 bases fitting TRBD2. Germline V gene sequence: CDR1 SGHDT, CDR2 YYEEEE. J gave up 3 bases and V 1 base, and 5 bases lay outside the gene matches. CDR3 length: 15 amino acids. This CDR3 reads CASSLLLAVEETQYF. In DNA, the CDR3 is TGTGCCAGCAGCTTGTTACTAGCGGTGGAAGAGACCCAGTACTTC.

The CDR3 DNA follows: TGTGCCAGCAGCCTCGCCGGGACAGGGAATGAAAAACTGTTTTTT. Residues: CASSLAGTGNEKLFF. The gene calls are TRBV7-6 and TRBJ1-4; 9 bases align to TRBD1. The CDR3 covers 15 residues. Germline V gene sequence: CDR1 SGHVS, CDR2 FNYEAQ. J lost 5 bases, V lost 5 bases, and 6 bases had no gene match.

This clone was seen only once. The chain couples TRBV5-6 to TRBJ1-4; 8 bases are shared with TRBD1. The CDR3 runs to 16 residues. Germline CDR1 is SGHDT and CDR2 is YYEEEE. Germline trimming cut 4 bases from V and 6 bases from J; bases unmatched to any gene: 11. The CDR3 is CASSRGLTGEDEKLFF. DNA of the CDR3: TGTGCCAGCAGCCGGGGATTGACAGGGGAGGATGAAAAACTGTTTTTT.

The V and J genes are TRBV12-1 and TRBJ1-4. TRBV12-1 has pseudogene status. The CDR3 spans 11 residues. CDR3 bases: TGTGCCAGCAGCCCGACTGAAAAACTGTTTTTT. This sequence encodes CASSPTEKLFF.

The gene calls are TRBV19 and TRBJ2-2; TRBD2 matches 9 bases. Germline V gene lookup returns CDR1 LNHDA and CDR2 SQIVND (reference sequence). CDR3 length equals 14 residues. With 5 bases clipped from V and 9 bases from J, the junction kept 7 bases outside the gene matches. This CDR3 is CASSASGGRRELFF. The DNA for the CDR3 is TGTGCCAGTAGTGCCAGCGGGGGGCGCCGGGAGCTGTTTTTT. Drawing the rest from reference TRBV19 and TRBJ2-2, the complete variable domain is DGGITQSPKYLFRKEGQNVTLSCEQNLNHDAMYWYRQDPGQGLRLIYYSQIVNDFQKGDIAEGYSVSREKKESFPLTVTSAQKNPTAFYLCASSASGGRRELFFGEGSRLTVL.

This chain uses TRBV14 with TRBJ1-1; D is possibly TRBD1 (6 bases). Germline values: CDR1 SGHDN, CDR2 FVKESK. Deletions cut 1 base from V and 9 bases from J, with 18 bases between. This CDR3 spans 15 amino acids. The CDR3 loop is CASSQVGRGPWQAFF. Written as DNA, the CDR3 is TGTGCCAGCAGCCAAGTTGGGCGGGGGCCGTGGCAAGCTTTCTTT. Together with reference TRBV14 and TRBJ1-1, the CDR3 gives the full variable domain: EAGVTQFPSHSVIEKGQTVTLRCDPISGHDNLYWYRRVMGKEIKFLLHFVKESKQDESGMPNNRFLAERTGGTYSTLKVQPAELEDSGVYFCASSQVGRGPWQAFFGQGTRLTVV.

CDR3 sequence: CASSYFDFQQGGKQFF. Here the CDR3 DNA reads TGTGCCAGCAGTTACTTCGATTTCCAACAGGGTGGTAAGCAGTTCTTC. The chain has TRBV6-5 and TRBJ2-1, with D perhaps matching TRBD1 (6 bases). Germline V gene sequence: CDR1 MNHEY, CDR2 SVGAGI. V lost 1 base to trimming and J lost 11 bases, with 21 bases between them. This CDR3 is built from 16 residues.

V gene TRBV6-6 combines with J gene TRBJ2-1; D gene ambiguous. Deletions cut 2 bases from V and 10 bases from J, with 6 bases between. Germline assignment: CDR1 MNHNY and CDR2 SVGAGI (reference sequence). The CDR3 is 11 amino acids. DNA for the CDR3: TGTGCCAGCAGTTACCGGGTCGAGCAGTTCTTC. It encodes CASSYRVEQFF.